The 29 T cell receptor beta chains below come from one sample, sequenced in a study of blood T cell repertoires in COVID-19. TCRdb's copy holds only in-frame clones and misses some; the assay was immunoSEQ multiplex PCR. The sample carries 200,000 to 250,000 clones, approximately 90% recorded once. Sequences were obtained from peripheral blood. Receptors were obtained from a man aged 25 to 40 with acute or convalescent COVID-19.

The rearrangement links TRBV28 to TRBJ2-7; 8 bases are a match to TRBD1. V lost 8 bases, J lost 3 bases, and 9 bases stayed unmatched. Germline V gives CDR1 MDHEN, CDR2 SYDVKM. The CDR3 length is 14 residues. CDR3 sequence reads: CASLGLGQGYEQYF. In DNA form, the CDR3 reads TGTGCCAGCCTCGGTTTAGGACAGGGCTACGAGCAGTACTTC.

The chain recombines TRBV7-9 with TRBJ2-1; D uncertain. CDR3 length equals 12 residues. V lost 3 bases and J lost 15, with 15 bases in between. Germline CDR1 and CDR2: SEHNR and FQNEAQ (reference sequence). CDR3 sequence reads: CASSFEAAIVFF. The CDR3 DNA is TGTGCCAGCAGCTTCGAAGCAGCGATTGTGTTCTTC.

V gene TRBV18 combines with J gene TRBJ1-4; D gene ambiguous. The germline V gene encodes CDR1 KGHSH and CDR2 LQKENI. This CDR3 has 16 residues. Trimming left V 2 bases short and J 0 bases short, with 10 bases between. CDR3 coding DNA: TGTGCCAGCTCACCAGGCCAGCGTGCAACTAATGAAAAACTGTTTTTT. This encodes CASSPGQRATNEKLFF.

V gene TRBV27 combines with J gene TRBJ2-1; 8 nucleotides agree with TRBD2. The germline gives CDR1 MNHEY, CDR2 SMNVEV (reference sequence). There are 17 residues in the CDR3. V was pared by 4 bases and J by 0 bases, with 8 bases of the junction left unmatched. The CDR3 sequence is CASSSLAGLLSYNEQFF. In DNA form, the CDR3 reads TGTGCCAGCAGTTCCCTAGCGGGTCTACTCTCCTACAATGAGCAGTTCTTC.

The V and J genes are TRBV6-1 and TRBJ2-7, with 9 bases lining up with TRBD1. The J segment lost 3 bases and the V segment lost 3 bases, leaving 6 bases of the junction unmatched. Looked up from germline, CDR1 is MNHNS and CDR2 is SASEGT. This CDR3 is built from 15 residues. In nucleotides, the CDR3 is TGTGCCAGCAGTGAGGCCGGGACAGGGATCTACGAGCAGTACTTC. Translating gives CASSEAGTGIYEQYF.

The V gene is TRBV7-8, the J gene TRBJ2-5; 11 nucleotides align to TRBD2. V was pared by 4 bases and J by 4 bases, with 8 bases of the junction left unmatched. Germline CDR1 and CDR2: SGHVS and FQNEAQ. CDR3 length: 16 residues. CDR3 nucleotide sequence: TGTGCCAGCAGCTCCTTGGGGCTAGCGGGAGGAGAGACCCAGTACTTC. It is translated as CASSSLGLAGGETQYF.

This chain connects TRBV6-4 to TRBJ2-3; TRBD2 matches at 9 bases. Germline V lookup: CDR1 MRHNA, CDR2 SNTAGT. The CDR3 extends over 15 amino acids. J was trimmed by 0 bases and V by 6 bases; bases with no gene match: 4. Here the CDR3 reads CASSGSGGSTDTQYF. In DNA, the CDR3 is TGTGCCAGCAGCGGTAGCGGGGGTAGCACAGATACGCAGTATTTT.

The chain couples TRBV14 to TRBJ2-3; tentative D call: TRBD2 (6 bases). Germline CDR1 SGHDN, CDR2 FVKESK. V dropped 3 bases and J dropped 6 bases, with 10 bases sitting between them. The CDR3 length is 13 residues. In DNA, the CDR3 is TGTGCCAGCAGCCATGGAGGGGAGGATACGCAGTATTTT. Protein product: CASSHGGEDTQYF.

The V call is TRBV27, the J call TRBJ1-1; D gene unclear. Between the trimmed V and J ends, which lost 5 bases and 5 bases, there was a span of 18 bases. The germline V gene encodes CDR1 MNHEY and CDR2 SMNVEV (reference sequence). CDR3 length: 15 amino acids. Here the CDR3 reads CASSRPMGRETEAFF. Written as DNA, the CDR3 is TGTGCCAGCAGTCGGCCGATGGGGAGGGAAACTGAAGCTTTCTTT.

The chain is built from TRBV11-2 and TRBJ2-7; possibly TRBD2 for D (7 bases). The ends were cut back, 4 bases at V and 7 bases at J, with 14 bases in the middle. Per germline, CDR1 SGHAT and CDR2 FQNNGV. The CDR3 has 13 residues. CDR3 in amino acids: CASSSFKGGEQYF. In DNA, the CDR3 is TGTGCCAGCAGCTCATTCAAGGGGGGGGAGCAGTACTTC.

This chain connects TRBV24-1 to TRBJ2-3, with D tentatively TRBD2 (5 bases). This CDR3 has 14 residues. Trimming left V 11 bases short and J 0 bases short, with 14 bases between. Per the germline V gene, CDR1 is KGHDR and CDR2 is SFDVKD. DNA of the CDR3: TGTGCCATTCAACTAGGTTCTAGCACAGATACGCAGTATTTT. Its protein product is CAIQLGSSTDTQYF.

The CDR3: CASSEGGTGGKETQYF. The CDR3, as DNA: TGTGCCAGCAGTGAAGGAGGGACAGGGGGGAAAGAGACCCAGTACTTC. The V gene is TRBV5-4, the J gene TRBJ2-5, with 11 bases that match TRBD1. V lost 5 bases, J lost 3 bases, and 9 bases stayed unmatched. This CDR3 comprises 16 residues. In germline, CDR1 is SGHNT, CDR2 YYREEE (reference sequence).

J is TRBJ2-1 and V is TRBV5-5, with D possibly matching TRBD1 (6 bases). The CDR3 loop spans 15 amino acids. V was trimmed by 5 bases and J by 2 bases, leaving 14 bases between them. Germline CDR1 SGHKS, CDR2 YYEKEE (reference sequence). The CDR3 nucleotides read TGTGCCAGCAGACCGGACAGTAGGACCTACAATGAGCAGTTCTTC. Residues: CASRPDSRTYNEQFF.

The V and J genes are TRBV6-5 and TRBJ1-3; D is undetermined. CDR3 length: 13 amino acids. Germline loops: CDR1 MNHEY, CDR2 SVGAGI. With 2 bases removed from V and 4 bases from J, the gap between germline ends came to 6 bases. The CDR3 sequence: CASSYEGGNTIYF. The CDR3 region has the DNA TGTGCCAGCAGTTACGAGGGCGGAAACACCATATATTTT.

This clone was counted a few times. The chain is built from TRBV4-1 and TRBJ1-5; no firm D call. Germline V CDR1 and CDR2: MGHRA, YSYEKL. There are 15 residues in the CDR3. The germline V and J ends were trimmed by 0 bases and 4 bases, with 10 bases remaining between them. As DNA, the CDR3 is TGCGCCAGCAGCCAAGAGGGCCCTGGGAATCAGCCCCAGCATTTT. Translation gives CASSQEGPGNQPQHF.

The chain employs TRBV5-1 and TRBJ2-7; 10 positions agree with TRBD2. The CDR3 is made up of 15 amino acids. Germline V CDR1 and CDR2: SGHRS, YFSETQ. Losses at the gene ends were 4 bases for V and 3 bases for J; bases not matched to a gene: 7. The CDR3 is CASSPTSGVFYEQYF. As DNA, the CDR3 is TGCGCCAGCAGCCCCACTAGCGGGGTCTTCTACGAGCAGTACTTC.

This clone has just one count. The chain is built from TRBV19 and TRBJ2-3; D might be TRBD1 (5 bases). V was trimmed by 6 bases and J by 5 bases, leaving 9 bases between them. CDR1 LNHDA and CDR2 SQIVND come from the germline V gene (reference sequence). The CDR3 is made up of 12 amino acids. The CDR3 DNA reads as TGTGCCAGTAGATCGCAGGGAGATACGCAGTATTTT. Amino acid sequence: CASRSQGDTQYF. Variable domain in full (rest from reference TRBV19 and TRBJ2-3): DGGITQSPKYLFRKEGQNVTLSCEQNLNHDAMYWYRQDPGQGLRLIYYSQIVNDFQKGDIAEGYSVSREKKESFPLTVTSAQKNPTAFYLCASRSQGDTQYFGPGTRLTVL.

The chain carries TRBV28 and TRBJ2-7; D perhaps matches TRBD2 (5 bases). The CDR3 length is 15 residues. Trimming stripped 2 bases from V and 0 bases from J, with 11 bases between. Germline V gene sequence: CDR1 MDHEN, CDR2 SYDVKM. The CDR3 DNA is TGTGCCAGCAGTTTACCGACTACCCTCTCCTACGAGCAGTACTTC. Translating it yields CASSLPTTLSYEQYF.

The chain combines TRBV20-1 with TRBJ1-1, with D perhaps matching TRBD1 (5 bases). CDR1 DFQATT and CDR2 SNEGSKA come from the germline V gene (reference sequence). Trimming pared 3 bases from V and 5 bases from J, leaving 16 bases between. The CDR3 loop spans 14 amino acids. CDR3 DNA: TGCAGTGCTAGTAGGGCGATCCCAGGGACTGAAGCTTTCTTT. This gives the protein CSASRAIPGTEAFF.

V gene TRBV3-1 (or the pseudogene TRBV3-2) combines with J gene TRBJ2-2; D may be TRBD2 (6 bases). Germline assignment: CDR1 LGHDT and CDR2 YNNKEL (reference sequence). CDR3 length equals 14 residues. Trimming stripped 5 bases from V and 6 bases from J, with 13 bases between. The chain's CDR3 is CASSYAGFAGELFF. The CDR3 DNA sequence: TGTGCCAGCAGCTATGCGGGATTTGCCGGGGAGCTGTTTTTT.

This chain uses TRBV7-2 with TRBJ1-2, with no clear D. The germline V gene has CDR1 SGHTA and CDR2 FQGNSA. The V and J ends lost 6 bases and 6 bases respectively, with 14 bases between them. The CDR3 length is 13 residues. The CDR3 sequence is CASRERSLDGYTF. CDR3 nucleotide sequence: TGTGCCAGCAGGGAGCGGTCTTTGGATGGCTACACCTTC.

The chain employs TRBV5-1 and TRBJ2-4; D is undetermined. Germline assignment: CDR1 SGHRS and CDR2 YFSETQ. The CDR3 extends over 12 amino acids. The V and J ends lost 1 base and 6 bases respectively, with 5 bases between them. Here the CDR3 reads CASSLSRNIQYF. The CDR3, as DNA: TGCGCCAGCAGCTTGAGCCGAAACATTCAGTACTTC.

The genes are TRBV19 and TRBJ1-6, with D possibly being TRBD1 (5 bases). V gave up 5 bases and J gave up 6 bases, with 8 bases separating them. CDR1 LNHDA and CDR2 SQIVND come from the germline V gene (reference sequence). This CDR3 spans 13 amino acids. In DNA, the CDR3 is TGTGCCAGTAGTCGACAGCGTAATTCACCCCTCCACTTT. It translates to CASSRQRNSPLHF.

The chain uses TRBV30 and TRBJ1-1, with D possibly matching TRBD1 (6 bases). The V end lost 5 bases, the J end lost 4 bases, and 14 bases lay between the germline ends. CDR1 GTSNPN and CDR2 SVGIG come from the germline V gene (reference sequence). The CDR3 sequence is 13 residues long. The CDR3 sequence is CAWCGGLSTEAFF. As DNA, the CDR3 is TGTGCCTGGTGTGGGGGGCTGTCCACTGAAGCTTTCTTT.

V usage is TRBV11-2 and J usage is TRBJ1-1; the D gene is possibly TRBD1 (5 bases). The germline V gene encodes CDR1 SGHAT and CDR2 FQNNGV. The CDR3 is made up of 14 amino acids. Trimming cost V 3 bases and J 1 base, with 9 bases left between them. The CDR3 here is CASSLDGGNTEAFF. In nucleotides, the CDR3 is TGTGCCAGCAGCTTGGACGGGGGGAACACTGAAGCTTTCTTT.

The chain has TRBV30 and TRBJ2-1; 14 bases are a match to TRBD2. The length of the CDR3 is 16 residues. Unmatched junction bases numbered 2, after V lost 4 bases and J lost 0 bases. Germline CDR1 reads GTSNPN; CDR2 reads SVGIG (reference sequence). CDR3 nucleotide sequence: TGTGCCTGGACTGGACTAGCGGGGGGCTCCTACAATGAGCAGTTCTTC. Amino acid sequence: CAWTGLAGGSYNEQFF.

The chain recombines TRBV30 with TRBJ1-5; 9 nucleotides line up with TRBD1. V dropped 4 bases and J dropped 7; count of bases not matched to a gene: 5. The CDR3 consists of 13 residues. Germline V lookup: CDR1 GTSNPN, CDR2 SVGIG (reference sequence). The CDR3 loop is CAWNTGGQQPQHF. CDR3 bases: TGTGCCTGGAACACAGGGGGCCAGCAGCCCCAGCATTTT. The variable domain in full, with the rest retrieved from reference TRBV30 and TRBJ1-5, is SQTIHQWPATLVQPVGSPLSLECTVEGTSNPNLYWYRQAAGRGLQLLFYSVGIGQISSEVPQNLSASRPQDRQFILSSKKLLLSDSGFYLCAWNTGGQQPQHFGDGTRLSIL.

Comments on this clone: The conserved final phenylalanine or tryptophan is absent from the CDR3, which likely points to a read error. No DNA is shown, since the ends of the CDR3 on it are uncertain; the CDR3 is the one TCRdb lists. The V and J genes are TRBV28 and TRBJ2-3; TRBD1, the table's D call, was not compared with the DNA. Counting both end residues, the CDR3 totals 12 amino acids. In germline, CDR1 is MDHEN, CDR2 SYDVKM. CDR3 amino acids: CASSRPTTGFAT.

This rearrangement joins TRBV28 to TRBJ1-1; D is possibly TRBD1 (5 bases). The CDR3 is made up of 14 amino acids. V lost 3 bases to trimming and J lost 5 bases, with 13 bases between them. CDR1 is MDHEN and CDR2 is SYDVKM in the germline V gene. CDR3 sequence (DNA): TGTGCCAGCAGTTTTCAGGGCGCGAAGACTGAAGCTTTCTTT. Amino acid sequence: CASSFQGAKTEAFF. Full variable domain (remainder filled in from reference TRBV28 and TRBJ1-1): DVKVTQSSRYLVKRTGEKVFLECVQDMDHENMFWYRQDPGLGLRLIYFSYDVKMKEKGDIPEGYSVSREKKERFSLILESASTNQTSMYLCASSFQGAKTEAFFGQGTRLTVV.